These T cell receptor beta chains were read from a single sample in a study of CD8 T cells in Susac syndrome. TCRdb used MiXCR to reprocess the immunoSEQ multiplex PCR reads, holding one entry per CDR3 protein. The sample shows 400,000 to 550,000 distinct CDR3 sequences, around 85% of them seen only once. Specimen: CD8+ T cells from PBMCs. These receptors were collected from a human donor with multiple sclerosis. Both conserved end residues are part of each CDR3. The order of the fields is J gene, V gene, CDR3 length, clone size, CDR3 protein. Not all rows give a size; the values are once, few, many and, for expanded clones, a class.

>TRBJ2-1|TRBV7-9|13|.
CASSPPPKDEQFF
>TRBJ1-4|TRBV6-5|14|.
CASRAFATNEKLFF
>TRBJ2-6|TRBV6-1|17|.
CASSEVPIGAGANVLTF
>TRBJ2-7|TRBV27|14|.
CASMEGAGAGEQYF
>TRBJ2-7|TRBV10-3|14|.
CAISEVQGEYEQYF
>TRBJ1-5|TRBV5-1|15|.
CASSLAPGQLWPQHF
>TRBJ2-3|TRBV10-3|8|.
CATKGGNF
>TRBJ1-1|TRBV6-1|14|few
CASSPGALNTEAFF
>TRBJ2-4|TRBV12-3/TRBV12-4|14|.
CASSPGTGEGVQYF
>TRBJ1-1|TRBV9|13|once
CASSVVPADGAFF
>TRBJ1-1|TRBV4-1|15|.
CASSQEGRVWTEAFF
>TRBJ2-1|TRBV27|14|.
CASSFSGSYNEQFF
>TRBJ1-1|TRBV19|13|few
CASRQGLNTEAFF
>TRBJ2-1|TRBV4-1|13|.
CASSQVQGSEQFF
>TRBJ2-7|TRBV14|13|.
CASSQDLVIEQYF
>TRBJ2-7|TRBV7-2|15|few
CASSSWTSGSYEQYF
>TRBJ1-2|TRBV6-5|14|few
CASSYTGVDYGYTF
>TRBJ1-2|TRBV19|15|.
CASGGRDTPFYGYTF
>TRBJ2-1|TRBV3-1|15|.
CASSQAPDSYNEQFF
>TRBJ2-1|TRBV28|12|.
CASTGVYNEQFF
>TRBJ1-5|TRBV27|14|few
CASSFNQGAQPQHF
>TRBJ2-1|TRBV29-1|14|.
CSVDSGTEYNEQFF
>TRBJ2-2|TRBV24-1|18|.
CATSARAGPYKNTGELFF
>TRBJ1-5|TRBV30|13|.
CAWRGDSNQPQHF
>TRBJ1-2|TRBV5-8|14|.
CASSLSPQNYGYTF
>TRBJ1-4|TRBV3-1|13|.
CASSLDRGTELFF
>TRBJ1-1|TRBV7-3|13|.
CASSYYSGTEAFF
>TRBJ2-7|TRBV7-9|16|.
CASRPSDRTGAYEQYF
>TRBJ2-1|TRBV6-1|15|.
CASSGLAGDLGEQFF
>TRBJ2-2|TRBV6-7|15|.
CASSATSGENGELFF
>TRBJ2-2|TRBV27|15|.
CASSPDSLNTGELFF
>TRBJ2-1|TRBV15|19|.
CATSRGSSGGTASYNEQFF
>TRBJ1-1|TRBV6-6|15|.
CASSVNAGRNTEAFF
>TRBJ2-1|TRBV11-2|14|once
CASSSYRVDNEQFF
>TRBJ2-3|TRBV19|16|.
CASSTTTGSSTDTQYF
>TRBJ1-2|TRBV5-1|15|.
CASSPGHSGSDGYTF
>TRBJ2-1|TRBV29-1|14|.
CSATGTGAPNEQFF
>TRBJ2-7|TRBV4-1|15|.
CASSVRRQDGYEQYF
>TRBJ2-2|TRBV2|12|once
CASGQWAGELFF